The clone carrying this T cell receptor beta chain was picked up a small number of times. In the original workflow: Estimation of nucleated cell counts relied on the amplification of reference gene primers. Clones were read by immunoSEQ multiplex PCR, and TCRdb kept only the in-frame ones, dropping some. V, J and clone size derive from that table, while D and trimming were established from the DNA sequence. The table includes under 110,000 clones, about two thirds detected once. This sample is drawn from a study of blood T cell repertoires in COVID-19. Study summary: Samples of COVID-19 (acute and convalescent) were obtained from the United States, Italy and Spain. T cells, B-cell-depleted T cells, or PBMCs supplied cDNA or gDNA.

Germline CDR1 MNHEY, CDR2 SVGAGI. With 6 bases clipped from V and 10 bases from J, the junction kept 6 bases outside the gene matches. The CDR3 loop spans 14 amino acids. Material: peripheral blood. The chain links TRBV6-5 to TRBJ2-1, with 13 nucleotides matching TRBD2. The clonotype comes from a human donor with acute or convalescent COVID-19. The donor label of this sample is uncertain. The CDR3 sequence is CASSDGTSGDEQFF. DNA for the CDR3: TGTGCCAGCAGCGACGGGACTAGCGGGGACGAGCAGTTCTTC.